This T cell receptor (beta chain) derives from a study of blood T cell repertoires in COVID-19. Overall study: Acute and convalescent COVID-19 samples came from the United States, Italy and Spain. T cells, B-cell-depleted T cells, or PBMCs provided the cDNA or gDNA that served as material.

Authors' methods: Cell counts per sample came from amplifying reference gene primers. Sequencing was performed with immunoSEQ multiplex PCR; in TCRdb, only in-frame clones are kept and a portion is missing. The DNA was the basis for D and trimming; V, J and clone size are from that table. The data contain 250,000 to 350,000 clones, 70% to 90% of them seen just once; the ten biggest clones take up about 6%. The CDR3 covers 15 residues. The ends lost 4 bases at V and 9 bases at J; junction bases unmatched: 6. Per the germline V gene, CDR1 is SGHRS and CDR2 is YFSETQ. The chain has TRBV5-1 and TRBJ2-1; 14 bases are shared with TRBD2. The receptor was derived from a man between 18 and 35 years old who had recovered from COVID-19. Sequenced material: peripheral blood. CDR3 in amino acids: CASSLGLAGAGEQFF. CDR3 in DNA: TGCGCCAGCAGCCTGGGACTAGCGGGAGCCGGTGAGCAGTTCTTC.